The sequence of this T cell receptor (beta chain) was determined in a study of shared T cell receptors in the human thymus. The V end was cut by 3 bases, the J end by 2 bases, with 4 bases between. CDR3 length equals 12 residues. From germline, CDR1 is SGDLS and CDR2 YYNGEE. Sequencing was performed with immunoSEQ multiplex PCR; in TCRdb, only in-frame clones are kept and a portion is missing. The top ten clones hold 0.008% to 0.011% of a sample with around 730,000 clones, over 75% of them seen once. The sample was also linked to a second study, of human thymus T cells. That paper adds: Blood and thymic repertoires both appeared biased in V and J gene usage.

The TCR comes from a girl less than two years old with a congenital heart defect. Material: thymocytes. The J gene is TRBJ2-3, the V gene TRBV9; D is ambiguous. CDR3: CASSAHTDTQYF. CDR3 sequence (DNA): TGTGCCAGCAGCGCACACACAGATACGCAGTATTTT.